The T cell receptor (beta chain) under discussion was sequenced for a study of a mutant IDH1 vaccine in newly diagnosed glioma. Study context: Treated patients, approximately 60% male and roughly 40% female, averaged approximately 40 years of age. Earlier therapy was either radiotherapy, temozolomide, or both, and most got both.

Whole-study findings and limits: Researchers report vaccine-induced immune responses in 93.3% of patients.

Note on this clone: Antigen: not known.

Repertoires were generated with immunoSEQ multiplex PCR, while TCRdb's copy carries only in-frame clones and drops some. The sample lists 60,000 to 75,000 clones; over 70% were seen once. Time point here: baseline, week 1 (first vaccination visit). Treatment reported: pre-vaccination baseline after standard-of-care therapy. V lost 1 base and J 2 bases, leaving 14 bases between the germline ends. Germline lookup yields CDR1 GTSNPN and CDR2 SVGIG (reference sequence). This CDR3 has 15 residues. This TCR was recovered from a woman aged 18-29 years with glioma. Some clones in this sample may be carry-over from other donors' samples. Sequenced material: peripheral blood mononuclear cells (PBMCs), taken from a glioma patient treated with radiotherapy, temozolomide or both. This chain uses TRBV30 with TRBJ1-2, with a tentative D call TRBD1 (6 bases). CDR3 coding DNA: TGTGCCTGGAGTGCAACAGGGTACGTGAACTATGGCTACACCTTC. Translated, it gives CAWSATGYVNYGYTF.